Listed below are T cell receptor beta chains from one sample, sequenced in a study of blood T cells in healthy people across ages. TCRdb reprocessed the 5' RACE reads with MiXCR, giving one entry per CDR3 protein. The table lists about 970,000 distinct CDR3 sequences, around 54% of them singletons. Sequencing was performed on blood. The receptors come from a woman aged 55-70 years in good health. The CDR3 runs from the conserved cysteine through the conserved F or W. The D gene is left open where the match is weak. Some rows have no size entry. The others give once, few or many, or a class for an expanded clone.

size: .; V: TRBV20-1; D: TRBD1; J: TRBJ2-5; DNA: TGCAGTGCTTCTAAGACAGGGGACCAAGAGACCCAGTACTTC; CDR3: CSASKTGDQETQYF
size: .; V: TRBV24-1; D: TRBD1; J: TRBJ1-2; DNA: TGTGCCACCAGTGCTACTGGGACAGACTATGGCTACACCTTC; CDR3: CATSATGTDYGYTF
size: .; V: TRBV15; D: .; J: TRBJ2-7; DNA: TGTGCCACCAGCAGACCATCAGGGCCAAGTTACGAGCAGTACTTC; CDR3: CATSRPSGPSYEQYF
size: .; V: TRBV7-2; D: .; J: TRBJ2-2; DNA: TGTGCCAGCAGCTCGCACAGACTGAACACCGGGGAGCTGTTTTTT; CDR3: CASSSHRLNTGELFF
size: .; V: TRBV28; D: .; J: TRBJ2-5; DNA: TGTGCCAGCAGTTTTCAGAAGGCGGGGTCGTACGAGCAGTACTTT; CDR3: CASSFQKAGSYEQYF
size: few; V: TRBV28; D: .; J: TRBJ2-7; DNA: TGTGCCAGCAGATCGCCCTTTGGAGAGGCCTCCTACGAGCAGTACTTC; CDR3: CASRSPFGEASYEQYF
size: .; V: TRBV27; D: .; J: TRBJ2-3; DNA: TGTGCCAGCAGCCACCGACAGGTTTCAGATACGCAGTATTTT; CDR3: CASSHRQVSDTQYF
size: .; V: TRBV9; D: .; J: TRBJ2-5; DNA: TGTGCCAGCAGCGCCTTGAGTAGACCCCAAGAGACCCAGTACTTC; CDR3: CASSALSRPQETQYF
size: .; V: TRBV24-1; D: TRBD1; J: TRBJ2-5; DNA: TGTGCCACCAGTGATCCGACAGGGGGCCAAGAGACCCAGTACTTC; CDR3: CATSDPTGGQETQYF
size: .; V: TRBV20-1; D: .; J: TRBJ2-7; DNA: TGCAGTGCTATAGCCGCTTACGAGCAGTACTTC; CDR3: CSAIAAYEQYF
size: few; V: TRBV6-5; D: .; J: TRBJ2-3; DNA: TGTGCCAGCAGTTACACCCATTTTGATACGCAGTATTTT; CDR3: CASSYTHFDTQYF
size: .; V: TRBV28; D: .; J: TRBJ2-7; DNA: TGTGCCAGCAAAAAAGGGTTGGTTGGGGGCGCGACCTACGAGCAGTACTTC; CDR3: CASKKGLVGGATYEQYF
size: .; V: TRBV29-1; D: .; J: TRBJ2-7; DNA: TGCAGCGTTGAAGGGGACAAGTCCTACGAGCAGTACTTC; CDR3: CSVEGDKSYEQYF
size: .; V: TRBV10-3; D: .; J: TRBJ1-6; DNA: TGTGCCATCGGGGGGCCTGTTGATAATTCACCCCTCCACTTT; CDR3: CAIGGPVDNSPLHF
size: .; V: TRBV6-6; D: .; J: TRBJ2-1; DNA: TGTGCCAGCAGTTTCGAACAGGGTTGGGATGAGCAGTTCTTC; CDR3: CASSFEQGWDEQFF
size: .; V: TRBV9; D: TRBD2; J: TRBJ2-5; DNA: TGTGCCAGCAGCGTAGGTCTAGCGGGAGGGCCAGAAGAGACCCAGTACTTC; CDR3: CASSVGLAGGPEETQYF
size: .; V: TRBV2; D: TRBD2; J: TRBJ2-5; DNA: TGTGCCAGCAGTGAAGGACTAGCGGGAGGAGAGACCCAGTACTTC; CDR3: CASSEGLAGGETQYF
size: .; V: TRBV20-1; D: .; J: TRBJ2-7; DNA: TGCAGTGCTAGAGAAGCAGCGTCTTGGCCCTACGAGCAGTACTTC; CDR3: CSAREAASWPYEQYF
size: .; V: TRBV20-1; D: .; J: TRBJ2-1; DNA: TGCAGTGCTAGACCGGACTACTCTTCCTACAATGAGCAGTTCTTC; CDR3: CSARPDYSSYNEQFF
size: .; V: TRBV3-1; D: .; J: TRBJ2-4; DNA: TGTGCCAGCAGCCAAGATGTAGGGCTCGGCAAAAACATTCAGTACTTC; CDR3: CASSQDVGLGKNIQYF
size: .; V: TRBV27; D: TRBD1; J: TRBJ2-7; DNA: TGTGCCAGCAGTTTTGGGGACAGGGCTAGCGAGCAGTACTTC; CDR3: CASSFGDRASEQYF
size: .; V: TRBV29-1; D: .; J: TRBJ2-1; DNA: TGCAGCATACCCCGGGGTTCCTACAATGAGCAGTTCTTC; CDR3: CSIPRGSYNEQFF
size: .; V: TRBV10-3; D: TRBD2; J: TRBJ2-7; DNA: TGTGCCATCAGTGCGGCTAGCGGGGCCTCCTACGAGCAGTACTTC; CDR3: CAISAASGASYEQYF
size: few; V: TRBV6-2/TRBV6-3; D: .; J: TRBJ2-7; DNA: TGTGCCAGCAATCGCTTCGGGGGTTCCTACGAGCAGTACTTC; CDR3: CASNRFGGSYEQYF
size: .; V: TRBV20-1; D: .; J: TRBJ2-6; DNA: TGCAGTGCGCCTTTGGCCAACGTCCTGACTTTC; CDR3: CSAPLANVLTF
size: few; V: TRBV6-6; D: .; J: TRBJ2-1; DNA: TGTGCCAGCAGTTACTCGCCCAATGAGCAGTTCTTC; CDR3: CASSYSPNEQFF
size: .; V: TRBV20-1; D: .; J: TRBJ1-1; DNA: TGCAGTGCTAGTACAGGATACTCCCCTGAAGCTTTCTTT; CDR3: CSASTGYSPEAFF
size: .; V: TRBV12-3/TRBV12-4; D: .; J: TRBJ2-7; DNA: TGTGCCAGCAGTCAGTGGGGGCGCTCCTACGAGCAGTACTTC; CDR3: CASSQWGRSYEQYF
size: .; V: TRBV6-5; D: TRBD2; J: TRBJ2-5; DNA: TGTGCCAGCAGTTACTCGGCGGGGGTGGAGACCCAGTACTTC; CDR3: CASSYSAGVETQYF
size: .; V: TRBV3-1; D: .; J: TRBJ2-7; DNA: TGTGCCAGCAGCTTAAAGGGGGGGGGTGGGCACGAGCAGTACTTC; CDR3: CASSLKGGGGHEQYF
size: once; V: TRBV11-2; D: TRBD2; J: TRBJ2-3; DNA: TGTGCCAGCAGCCCTCGCCTTTCAAACTTAGCGGGCCCCACAGATACGCAGTATTTT; CDR3: CASSPRLSNLAGPTDTQYF
size: few; V: TRBV12-3/TRBV12-4; D: .; J: TRBJ2-7; DNA: TGTGCCAGCAGTTGGAGCGCATACGAGCAGTACTTC; CDR3: CASSWSAYEQYF
size: .; V: TRBV6-5; D: .; J: TRBJ1-2; DNA: TGTGCCAGCAGTTACTCCGTTCAGTTTAACTATGGCTACACCTTC; CDR3: CASSYSVQFNYGYTF
size: .; V: TRBV7-3; D: .; J: TRBJ2-7; DNA: TGTGCCAGCAGCTTACGGGGGGCTGGACCCTACGAGCAGTACTTC; CDR3: CASSLRGAGPYEQYF
size: .; V: TRBV27; D: TRBD1; J: TRBJ2-5; DNA: TGTGCCAGCGGGACAGGGTGGGAGACCCAGTACTTC; CDR3: CASGTGWETQYF
size: .; V: TRBV5-6; D: .; J: TRBJ2-5; DNA: TGTGCCAGCAGCTTCGCGGGGTCCTCGCGGGAGACCCAGTACTTC; CDR3: CASSFAGSSRETQYF
size: .; V: TRBV4-2; D: TRBD1; J: TRBJ2-7; DNA: TGTGCCAGCAGCTCGGTTGCAGGGGGCGTGTACGAGCAGTACTTC; CDR3: CASSSVAGGVYEQYF
size: .; V: TRBV4-1; D: TRBD1; J: TRBJ1-3; DNA: TGCGCCAGCAGCCCCCAGGGGGGAGGGTCAACCGGAAACACCATATATTTT; CDR3: CASSPQGGGSTGNTIYF
size: .; V: TRBV5-1; D: TRBD1; J: TRBJ2-7; DNA: TGCGCCAGCAGCCCAAGAACGACAGGGACCGAGCAGTACTTC; CDR3: CASSPRTTGTEQYF
size: .; V: TRBV7-9; D: .; J: TRBJ2-7; DNA: TGTGCCAGCGCCGGAACAGGGTCACCCTACGAGCAGTACTTC; CDR3: CASAGTGSPYEQYF
size: .; V: TRBV7-2; D: TRBD2; J: TRBJ2-7; DNA: TGTGCCGGCAGCTTAAGACTAATAGGACTAGCGAGCACCTACGAGCAGTACTTC; CDR3: CAGSLRLIGLASTYEQYF
size: few; V: TRBV28; D: TRBD2; J: TRBJ2-5; DNA: TGTGCCAGCAGTGTCAGCGGGAGAGAAGAGACCCAGTACTTC; CDR3: CASSVSGREETQYF
size: .; V: TRBV20-1; D: .; J: TRBJ1-5; DNA: TGCAGTGCTAGTTCACGCGGCTGGTACAGGGTGAATCAGCCCCAGCATTTT; CDR3: CSASSRGWYRVNQPQHF
size: .; V: TRBV20-1; D: .; J: TRBJ2-3; DNA: TGCAGTCCAGCAAATCATACGCAGTATTTT; CDR3: CSPANHTQYF
size: .; V: TRBV20-1; D: .; J: TRBJ2-7; DNA: TGCAGTGCTAGAGATCGCGCAGGGGAGGACGAGCAGTACTTC; CDR3: CSARDRAGEDEQYF